One sample yielded the 32 T cell receptor beta chains listed below, sequenced in a study of shared clonotypes between healthy human individuals. Here immunoSEQ multiplex PCR was the method, and the copy in TCRdb shows in-frame clones only, minus some. The sample lists about 2.4 million clones, around 90% seen once, with more than 0.12% in the top ten. Source material: naive CD4+ T cells sorted from blood. Noted subset: CD45RA+ positively selected. The receptors stem from a man aged 18 to 29 in good health.

The genes are TRBV4-3 and TRBJ2-3; D is unclear. V was pared by 1 base and J by 0 bases, with 14 bases between. This CDR3 spans 17 amino acids. CDR1 LGHNA and CDR2 YSLEER come from the germline V gene. The CDR3 DNA sequence: TGCGCCAGCAGCCAAGGCCTAGGACGGTCTAGCACAGATACGCAGTATTTT. This translates into CASSQGLGRSSTDTQYF.

The V and J genes are TRBV19 and TRBJ2-7; tentative D call: TRBD2 (6 bases). Per germline, CDR1 LNHDA and CDR2 SQIVND (reference sequence). The length of the CDR3 is 13 residues. Trimming shortened V by 4 bases and J by 6 bases, and 13 bases separated the two germline ends. CDR3 DNA sequence: TGTGCCAGTAGTACGGTGGAGGGAGGCGAGCAGTACTTC. Its protein product is CASSTVEGGEQYF.

This chain uses TRBV2 with TRBJ1-2; TRBD1 matches 9 bases. The germline V gene encodes CDR1 SNHLY and CDR2 FYNNEI. The junction had 5 bases not matched to a gene; V was cut back by 5 bases and J by 4 bases. This CDR3 is built from 14 residues. For the CDR3, the DNA is TGTGCCAGCAGTCCGGACAGGGGCAGCTATGGCTACACCTTC. Translation gives CASSPDRGSYGYTF.

This sequence joins TRBV9 and TRBJ2-3; TRBD1 aligns across 11 bases. CDR3 size: 19 residues. Germline V gives CDR1 SGDLS, CDR2 YYNGEE. Trimming took 3 bases from V and 0 from J; bases not matched to a gene: 12. CDR3 DNA: TGTGCCAGCAGCGAGGGACAGGGGGTCCCCTATGGTAGCACAGATACGCAGTATTTT. Translating it yields CASSEGQGVPYGSTDTQYF.

The chain couples TRBV5-4 to TRBJ1-2; D remains unclear. Trimming cost V 0 bases and J 7 bases, with 10 bases left between them. The CDR3 has 13 amino acids. CDR1 and CDR2 (germline): SGHNT, YYREEE (reference sequence). The CDR3 sequence: CASSLDWDTGYTF. The CDR3 DNA reads as TGTGCCAGCAGCTTGGACTGGGATACTGGCTACACCTTC.

The chain uses TRBV5-3 and TRBJ1-1; no reliable D call. TRBV5-3 counts as an open reading frame of uncertain function. Trimming pared 0 bases from V and 6 bases from J, leaving 12 bases between. This CDR3 has 14 amino acids. The CDR3 DNA follows: TGTGCCAGAAGCTTGGCCGCGAGGGCCGCTGAAGCTTTCTTT. Residues: CARSLAARAAEAFF.

This clone was detected once. The junction shows a germline mismatch at one end, possibly a read error. The V gene is TRBV5-3, the J gene TRBJ2-1; a possible D gene is TRBD2 (6 bases). TRBV5-3 falls under the ORF class, with uncertain function. This CDR3 region has 10 residues. This CDR3 is CANGSCSILF. The CDR3, as DNA: TGTGCCAACGGGAGTTGTTCGATACTCTTC.

The CDR3 sequence: CASSQDRRTEAFF. The DNA of the CDR3 is TGTGCCAGCAGCCAGGACAGGAGGACTGAAGCTTTCTTT. The rearrangement joins TRBV7-2 to TRBJ1-1; TRBD1 matches 7 bases. The CDR3 runs 13 residues. Germline V CDR1 and CDR2: SGHTA, FQGNSA. Trimming took 5 bases from V and 5 from J; bases not matched to a gene: 5.

The chain is built from TRBV2 and TRBJ1-5; D unresolved. CDR1 and CDR2 (germline): SNHLY, FYNNEI. Between the trimmed V and J ends, which lost 3 bases and 0 bases, there was a span of 9 bases. CDR3 length: 15 amino acids. CDR3 nucleotides: TGTGCCAGCAGTGACGGGGAGGTTAGCAATCAGCCCCAGCATTTT. Protein: CASSDGEVSNQPQHF. Drawing the rest from reference TRBV2 and TRBJ1-5, the complete variable domain is EPEVTQTPSHQVTQMGQEVILRCVPISNHLYFYWYRQILGQKVEFLVSFYNNEISEKSEIFDDQFSVERPDGSNFTLKIRSTKLEDSAMYFCASSDGEVSNQPQHFGDGTRLSIL.

The chain joins TRBV9 to TRBJ2-7; D remains unclear. V was cut by 1 base and J by 4 bases, with 12 bases left in between. Germline lookup yields CDR1 SGDLS and CDR2 YYNGEE. The length of the CDR3 is 14 residues. The CDR3 region is CASSVTPQYYEQYF. The CDR3, as DNA: TGTGCCAGCAGCGTAACCCCCCAGTATTACGAGCAGTACTTC. Combining the CDR3 with reference TRBV9 and TRBJ2-7 gives the whole variable domain DSGVTQTPKHLITATGQRVTLRCSPRSGDLSVYWYQQSLDQGLQFLIQYYNGEERAKGNILERFSAQQFPDLHSELNLSSLELGDSALYFCASSVTPQYYEQYFGPGTRLTVT.

The V and J genes are TRBV6-6 and TRBJ2-1; perhaps TRBD1 as D (6 bases). The CDR3 contains 13 residues. Germline V gene lookup returns CDR1 MNHNY and CDR2 SVGAGI (reference sequence). V was trimmed by 4 bases and J by 7 bases, leaving 11 bases between them. The CDR3 is CASSSSDRNEQFF. CDR3 in DNA: TGTGCCAGCAGTTCGTCAGACAGGAATGAGCAGTTCTTC.

V gene TRBV10-2 combines with J gene TRBJ2-1, with 12 positions matching TRBD2. The CDR3 length is 16 residues. The trim removed 5 bases at V and 2 bases at J, leaving 4 bases unmatched. Germline lookup yields CDR1 WSHSY and CDR2 SAAADI. The CDR3 here is CASSPSGRAPYNEQFF. In DNA, the CDR3 is TGCGCCAGCAGTCCTAGCGGGAGGGCCCCCTACAATGAGCAGTTCTTC.

The DNA of the CDR3 is TGTGCCACCAGCAGCAGGGGCGGCTATGGCTACACCTTC. Translating it yields CATSSRGGYGYTF. The chain joins TRBV15 to TRBJ1-2; D may be TRBD1 (6 bases). Trimming stripped 3 bases from V and 4 bases from J, with 9 bases between. The length of the CDR3 is 13 residues. CDR1 is LNHNV, CDR2 YYDKDF, per germline (reference sequence).

The chain is built from TRBV2 and TRBJ1-1; TRBD1 matches 8 bases. The CDR3 runs 12 residues. J lost 7 bases, V lost 6 bases, and 4 bases had no gene match. Germline loops: CDR1 SNHLY, CDR2 FYNNEI. The CDR3 loop is CASSAGQGEAFF. CDR3 nucleotide sequence: TGTGCCAGCAGCGCCGGACAGGGTGAAGCTTTCTTT.

The CDR3 coding sequence is TGCAGCGTTGAAGGGCCGAGGGGGCGCCGCGCAGATACGCAGTATTTT. Protein: CSVEGPRGRRADTQYF. The chain is built from TRBV29-1 and TRBJ2-3; 7 nucleotides align to TRBD1. The CDR3 extends over 16 amino acids. J lost 4 bases, V lost 1 base, and 11 bases had no gene match. Germline lookup yields CDR1 SQVTM and CDR2 ANQGSEA.

This sequence joins TRBV6-5 and TRBJ2-2; D may be TRBD1 (5 bases). Looked up from germline, CDR1 is MNHEY and CDR2 is SVGAGI. Trimming took off 8 bases at V and 6 bases at J, with 10 bases between the two ends. The CDR3 contains 12 residues. The CDR3 protein is CASHPGPGELFF. CDR3 nucleotide sequence: TGTGCCAGCCACCCAGGGCCCGGGGAGCTGTTTTTT.

This chain links TRBV6-6 with TRBJ2-1; D is perhaps TRBD1 or TRBD2 (5 bases each). The CDR3 covers 15 residues. V was pared by 2 bases and J by 6 bases, with 14 bases between. CDR1 is MNHNY and CDR2 is SVGAGI in the germline V gene (reference sequence). CDR3 in DNA: TGTGCCAGCAGTTACGGGGGTAGTGCCTCCAATGAGCAGTTCTTC. Amino acid sequence: CASSYGGSASNEQFF.

The CDR3 DNA is TGTGCCTGGAGACCCGCCAGGGGATATGGCTACACCTTC. This encodes CAWRPARGYGYTF. This sequence joins TRBV30 and TRBJ1-2; D perhaps matches TRBD1 (6 bases). CDR1 and CDR2 from the germline V gene are GTSNPN and SVGIG (reference sequence). Trimming removed 3 bases at V and 5 bases at J, with 13 bases between. This CDR3 comprises 13 residues.

The rearrangement uses TRBV7-2 and TRBJ1-2; perhaps TRBD1 as D (5 bases). The germline V and J ends were trimmed by 5 bases and 6 bases, with 16 bases remaining between them. Germline lookup yields CDR1 SGHTA and CDR2 FQGNSA. This CDR3 region has 14 residues. Written as DNA, the CDR3 is TGTGCCAGCAGCGGATACACGGACATAAATGGCTACACCTTC. The encoded protein is CASSGYTDINGYTF.

This clone came up once. The rearrangement links TRBV2 to TRBJ1-1, with 9 bases identical to TRBD1. The CDR3 length is 15 residues. From germline, CDR1 is SNHLY and CDR2 FYNNEI. The V and J ends lost 4 bases and 3 bases, in that order; junction bases with no gene match: 6. CDR3 DNA sequence: TGTGCCAGCAGTGGGGACAGGGTCGGTGACACTGAAGCTTTCTTT. It translates to CASSGDRVGDTEAFF.

As regards this clone: At the DNA level, this CDR3 is encoded by other sequences in the same sample as well. This rearrangement joins TRBV18 to TRBJ1-1, with D uncertain. The V end lost 3 bases, the J end lost 3 bases, and 8 bases lay between the germline ends. CDR3 length equals 13 residues. In germline, CDR1 is KGHSH, CDR2 LQKENI. The CDR3 nucleotides read TGTGCCAGCTCACCCCGGGGAGACACTGAAGCTTTCTTT. It specifies CASSPRGDTEAFF.

The chain employs TRBV27 and TRBJ2-1; 7 bases fit TRBD2. Germline loops: CDR1 MNHEY, CDR2 SMNVEV (reference sequence). This CDR3 is 13 amino acids long. J gave up 6 bases and V 7 bases, and 6 bases lay outside the gene matches. The CDR3 sequence: CASKLAGTNEQFF. The CDR3 region has the DNA TGTGCCAGCAAATTAGCGGGTACCAATGAGCAGTTCTTC.

The chain couples TRBV18 to TRBJ2-5; TRBD1 is a possible D gene (6 bases). Looked up from germline, CDR1 is KGHSH and CDR2 is LQKENI. This CDR3 region has 13 residues. V gave up 8 bases and J gave up 2 bases, with 12 bases separating them. CDR3 DNA: TGTGCCAGCCTCACAGGGAAACAAGAGACCCAGTACTTC. This sequence encodes CASLTGKQETQYF.

This clone was seen a handful of times. The rearrangement uses TRBV18 and TRBJ2-1; 7 bases fit TRBD1. Germline V CDR1 and CDR2: KGHSH, LQKENI. The CDR3 runs to 17 residues. V shed 3 bases and J 1 base; nucleotides not matched to a gene: 9. The CDR3 coding sequence is TGTGCCAGCTCACCGTACGTCGACAGGGCGTCCTACAATGAGCAGTTCTTC. As protein: CASSPYVDRASYNEQFF.

In this sample, this clone turned up once. The rearrangement joins TRBV11-2 to TRBJ2-2; D is unclear. Between the trimmed V and J ends, which lost 2 bases and 0 bases, there was a span of 13 bases. Per germline, CDR1 SGHAT and CDR2 FQNNGV. CDR3 length: 17 residues. The DNA of the CDR3 is TGTGCCAGCAGCTTACTCCCGGCGCCTGCGAACACCGGGGAGCTGTTTTTT. It is translated as CASSLLPAPANTGELFF.

The chain joins TRBV6-1 to TRBJ1-4; weak D call: TRBD1 (5 bases). Deletions cut 2 bases from V and 4 bases from J, with 11 bases between. CDR3 length equals 15 residues. Germline lookup yields CDR1 MNHNS and CDR2 SASEGT. DNA for the CDR3: TGTGCCAGCAGTGAAAATAGGGGCAATAATGAAAAACTGTTTTTT. It is translated as CASSENRGNNEKLFF.

The V call is TRBV7-3, the J call TRBJ2-3; no reliable D call. V gave up 2 bases and J gave up 0 bases, with 12 bases separating them. Germline V gene lookup returns CDR1 SGHTA and CDR2 FQGTGA. This CDR3 region has 16 residues. The DNA of the CDR3 is TGTGCCAGCAGCTTAGATTTGTCCCCTAGCACAGATACGCAGTATTTT. Translated, it gives CASSLDLSPSTDTQYF. Complete variable domain (other parts from reference TRBV7-3 and TRBJ2-3): GAGVSQTPSNKVTEKGKYVELRCDPISGHTALYWYRQSLGQGPEFLIYFQGTGAADDSGLPNDRFFAVRPEGSVSTLKIQRTERGDSAVYLCASSLDLSPSTDTQYFGPGTRLTVL.

A word on this clone: This specimen includes other DNA sequences encoding the same CDR3. The V call is TRBV11-2, the J call TRBJ2-5; no clear D. This CDR3 contains 11 residues. The germline CDR1 and CDR2 sequences are SGHAT and FQNNGV. The V and J ends lost 5 bases and 1 base respectively, with 2 bases between them. The CDR3 nucleotides are TGTGCCAGCAGCCTCCAAGAGACCCAGTACTTC. Amino acids: CASSLQETQYF. Drawing the rest from reference TRBV11-2 and TRBJ2-5, the complete variable domain is EAGVAQSPRYKIIEKRQSVAFWCNPISGHATLYWYQQILGQGPKLLIQFQNNGVVDDSQLPKDRFSAERLKGVDSTLKIQPAKLEDSAVYLCASSLQETQYFGPGTRLLVL.

This chain joins TRBV2 and TRBJ2-3, with TRBD1 as a possible D gene (7 bases). CDR1 SNHLY and CDR2 FYNNEI come from the germline V gene. The CDR3 loop spans 15 amino acids. Trimming shortened V by 7 bases and J by 0 bases, and 14 bases separated the two germline ends. The CDR3: CASTARGVSTDTQYF. CDR3 DNA: TGTGCCAGCACCGCCAGGGGGGTAAGCACAGATACGCAGTATTTT.

Turning to this clone: The sample carries other DNA sequences with the same CDR3. The chain has TRBV29-1 and TRBJ2-5; 7 bases line up with TRBD1. The CDR3 is 12 residues long. Germline CDR1 and CDR2: SQVTM and ANQGSEA. V was clipped by 4 bases and J by 4 bases; unmatched bases: 3. The CDR3 loop is CSVVAGGETQYF. The CDR3 bases are TGCAGCGTTGTCGCAGGGGGAGAGACCCAGTACTTC.

The chain recombines TRBV10-3 with TRBJ2-2; 11 bases align to TRBD1. V was pared by 0 bases and J by 7 bases, with 4 bases of the junction left unmatched. CDR1 ENHRY and CDR2 SYGVKD come from the germline V gene. The CDR3 is 16 residues long. The CDR3 here is CAISESWTGGFGELFF. CDR3 bases: TGTGCCATCAGTGAGTCGTGGACAGGGGGCTTCGGGGAGCTGTTTTTT.

This clone was seen a handful of times. The chain couples TRBV11-2 to TRBJ1-6, with D hard to call. Trimming stripped 3 bases from V and 7 bases from J, with 13 bases between. Germline V CDR1 and CDR2: SGHAT, FQNNGV. This CDR3 has 15 residues. The CDR3 nucleotides are TGTGCCAGCAGCTTCGGAGGAGTAGACAATTCACCCCTCCACTTT. This gives the protein CASSFGGVDNSPLHF. Variable domain in full (rest from reference TRBV11-2 and TRBJ1-6): EAGVAQSPRYKIIEKRQSVAFWCNPISGHATLYWYQQILGQGPKLLIQFQNNGVVDDSQLPKDRFSAERLKGVDSTLKIQPAKLEDSAVYLCASSFGGVDNSPLHFGNGTRLTVT.